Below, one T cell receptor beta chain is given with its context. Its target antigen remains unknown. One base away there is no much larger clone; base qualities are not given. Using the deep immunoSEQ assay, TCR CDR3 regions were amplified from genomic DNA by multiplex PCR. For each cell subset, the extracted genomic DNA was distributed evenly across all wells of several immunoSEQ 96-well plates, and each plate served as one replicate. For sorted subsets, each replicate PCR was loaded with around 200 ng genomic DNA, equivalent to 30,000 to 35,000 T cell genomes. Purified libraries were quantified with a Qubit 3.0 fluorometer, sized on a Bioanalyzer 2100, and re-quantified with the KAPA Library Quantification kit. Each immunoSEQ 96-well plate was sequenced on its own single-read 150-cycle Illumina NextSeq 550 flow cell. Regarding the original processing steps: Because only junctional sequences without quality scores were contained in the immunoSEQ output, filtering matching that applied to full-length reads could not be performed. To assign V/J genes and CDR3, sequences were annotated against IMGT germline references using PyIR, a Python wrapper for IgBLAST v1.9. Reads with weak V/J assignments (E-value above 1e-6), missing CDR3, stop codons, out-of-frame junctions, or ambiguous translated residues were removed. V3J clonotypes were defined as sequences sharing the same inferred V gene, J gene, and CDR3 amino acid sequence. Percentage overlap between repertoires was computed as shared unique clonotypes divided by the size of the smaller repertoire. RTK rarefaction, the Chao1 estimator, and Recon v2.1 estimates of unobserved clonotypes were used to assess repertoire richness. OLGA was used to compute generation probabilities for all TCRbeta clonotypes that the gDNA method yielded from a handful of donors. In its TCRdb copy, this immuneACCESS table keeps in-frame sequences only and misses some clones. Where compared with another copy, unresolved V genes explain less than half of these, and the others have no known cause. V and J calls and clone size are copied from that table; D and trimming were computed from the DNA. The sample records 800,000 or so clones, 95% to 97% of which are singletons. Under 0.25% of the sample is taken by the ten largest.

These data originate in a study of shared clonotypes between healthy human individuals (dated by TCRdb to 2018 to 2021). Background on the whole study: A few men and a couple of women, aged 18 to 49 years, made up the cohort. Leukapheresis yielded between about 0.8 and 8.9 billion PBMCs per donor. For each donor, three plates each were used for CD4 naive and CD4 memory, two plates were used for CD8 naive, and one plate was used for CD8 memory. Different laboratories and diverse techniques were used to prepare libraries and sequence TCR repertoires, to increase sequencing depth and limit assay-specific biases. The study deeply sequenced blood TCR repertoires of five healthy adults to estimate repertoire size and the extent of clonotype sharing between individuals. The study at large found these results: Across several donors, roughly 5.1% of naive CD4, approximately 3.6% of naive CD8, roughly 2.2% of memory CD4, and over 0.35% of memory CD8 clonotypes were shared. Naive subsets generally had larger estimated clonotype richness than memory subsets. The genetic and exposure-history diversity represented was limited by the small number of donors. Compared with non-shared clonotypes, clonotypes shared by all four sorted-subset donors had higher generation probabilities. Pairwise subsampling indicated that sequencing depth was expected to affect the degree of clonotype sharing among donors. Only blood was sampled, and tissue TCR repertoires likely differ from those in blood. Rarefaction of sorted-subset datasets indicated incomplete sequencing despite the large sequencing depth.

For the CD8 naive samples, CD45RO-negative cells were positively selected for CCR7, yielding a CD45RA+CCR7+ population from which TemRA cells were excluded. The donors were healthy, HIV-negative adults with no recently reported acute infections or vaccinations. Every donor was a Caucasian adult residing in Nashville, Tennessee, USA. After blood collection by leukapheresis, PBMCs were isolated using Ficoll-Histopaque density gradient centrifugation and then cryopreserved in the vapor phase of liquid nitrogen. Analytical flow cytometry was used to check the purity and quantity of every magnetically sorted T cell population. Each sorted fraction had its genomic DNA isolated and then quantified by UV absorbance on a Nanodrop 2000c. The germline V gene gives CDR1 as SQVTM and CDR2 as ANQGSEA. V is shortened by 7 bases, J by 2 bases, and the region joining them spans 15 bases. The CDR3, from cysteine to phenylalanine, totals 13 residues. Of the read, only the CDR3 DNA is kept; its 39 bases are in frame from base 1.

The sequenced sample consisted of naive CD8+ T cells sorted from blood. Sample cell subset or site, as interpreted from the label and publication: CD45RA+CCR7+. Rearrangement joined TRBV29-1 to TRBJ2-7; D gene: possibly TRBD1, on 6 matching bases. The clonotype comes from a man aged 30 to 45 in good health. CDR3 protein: CSGADRTPYEQYF. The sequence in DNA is TGCAGCGGGGCAGACAGGACTCCCTACGAGCAGTACTTC.